This TCR beta chain derives from a study of PD-1 blockade in mismatch repair-deficient tumors. Overall study: Patients had fewer than 15 mismatch repair-deficient cancer types and were previously treated and progressing.

Remarks on this clone: Antigen specificity is unknown.

Libraries were prepared by immunoSEQ multiplex PCR; TCRdb keeps only in-frame clonotypes and omits some of them. The data contain about 130,000 clones, about 88% of them singletons. The CDR3 is made up of 11 amino acids. V gave up 5 bases and J gave up 0 bases, with 1 base separating them. Germline V lookup: CDR1 SGHTA, CDR2 FQGTGA. Three pembrolizumab responders had their TCRs sequenced. Study-level results: Tumor-resident clones, often absent from pretreatment blood, expanded after pembrolizumab and then contracted.

This chain uses TRBV7-3 with TRBJ2-5; D gene unclear. This receptor was taken from an adult with mismatch repair-deficient cancer. The sample here was peripheral blood, taken approximately 69 weeks after starting pembrolizumab. The CDR3, as DNA: TGTGCCAGCAGCAACCAAGAGACCCAGTACTTC. Translated: CASSNQETQYF.